A selection of T cell receptor beta chains follows, all from one sample in a study of OX40 agonist ivuxolimab in advanced cancers. Assay used: immunoSEQ multiplex PCR; TCRdb lists only in-frame clones, some missing. This sample has around 70,000 clones, with roughly 90% found just once. Material: CD4+ or CD8+ T cells sorted from blood, obtained in a trial of the OX40 agonist ivuxolimab. Receptor source: an adult with an advanced solid tumor such as melanoma, head and neck, liver or kidney cancer. CDR3s include the opening cysteine and the closing phenylalanine or tryptophan. A D gene is named only where the DNA matches it firmly. Size is stated for part of the rows, as once, few or many counts, or as a class when the clone is expanded.

v_call	clone_size	j_call	d_call	cdr3_aa	cdr3_nt
TRBV28	NA	TRBJ2-5	NA	CATNAETQYF	TGTGCCACCAATGCGGAGACCCAGTACTTC
TRBV5-5	NA	TRBJ2-6	NA	CASSRIDSSSGANVLTF	TGTGCCAGCAGCCGGATAGACAGTTCCTCTGGGGCCAACGTCCTGACTTTC
TRBV18	NA	TRBJ2-7	NA	CASSPGTGAYEQYF	TGTGCCAGCTCACCAGGGACTGGAGCATACGAGCAGTACTTC
TRBV30	few	TRBJ2-3	TRBD1	CAWSDRGRADTQYF	TGTGCCTGGAGTGACAGGGGCAGGGCAGATACGCAGTATTTT
TRBV29-1	NA	TRBJ2-5	NA	CSVDPGLGETQYF	TGCAGCGTTGATCCAGGGTTGGGGGAGACCCAGTACTTC
TRBV6-6	NA	TRBJ1-1	NA	CASSPRGPGAFF	TGTGCCAGCAGCCCTAGAGGACCAGGAGCTTTCTTT
TRBV7-3	NA	TRBJ1-1	NA	CASSLTFAGNTEAFF	TGTGCCAGCAGCTTAACATTCGCGGGGAACACTGAAGCTTTCTTT
TRBV18	once	TRBJ1-1	NA	CASSLRGRPKGAEAFF	TGTGCCAGCTCACTCCGGGGCCGCCCAAAGGGCGCTGAAGCTTTCTTT
TRBV30	NA	TRBJ2-4	TRBD2	CAWNQRASGRPTSGNIQYF	TGTGCCTGGAACCAAAGGGCTAGCGGGAGACCCACGTCGGGAAACATTCAGTACTTC
TRBV6-5	NA	TRBJ1-4	NA	CASSYGATNEKLFF	TGTGCCAGCAGTTACGGTGCAACTAATGAAAAACTGTTTTTT
TRBV27	NA	TRBJ2-1	TRBD1	CASSFLRQGGNEQFF	TGTGCCAGCAGTTTCTTACGACAGGGGGGCAATGAGCAGTTCTTC
TRBV4-2	NA	TRBJ2-7	TRBD1	CASSQEDRGLYEQYF	TGTGCCAGCAGCCAAGAAGACAGGGGGCTTTACGAGCAGTACTTC
TRBV6-6	NA	TRBJ2-3	NA	CASSWGDTQYF	TGTGCCAGCAGTTGGGGGGATACGCAGTATTTT
TRBV7-8	NA	TRBJ1-5	NA	CASSLAESSNQPQHF	TGTGCCAGCAGCTTAGCAGAAAGTAGCAATCAGCCCCAGCATTTT
TRBV11-1	NA	TRBJ2-7	NA	CASSLGQSAYEQYF	TGTGCCAGCAGCCTAGGACAGTCAGCCTACGAGCAGTACTTC
TRBV7-8	NA	TRBJ2-2	NA	CATNGRRVDTGELFF	TGTGCTACTAACGGGAGAAGGGTAGACACCGGGGAGCTGTTTTTT
TRBV5-6	NA	TRBJ2-4	NA	CASSSQRQGGIQYF	TGTGCCAGCAGCTCTCAGCGACAGGGAGGCATTCAGTACTTC
TRBV2	NA	TRBJ1-6	NA	CASMRLPSLGSPLHF	TGTGCCAGCATGCGCCTCCCTTCTCTCGGGTCACCCCTCCACTTT
TRBV29-1	NA	TRBJ2-1	NA	CSVSDKTYNEQFF	TGCAGCGTTTCTGACAAAACTTACAATGAGCAGTTCTTC
TRBV7-2	NA	TRBJ2-2	NA	CASSLGVSGTGELFF	TGTGCCAGCAGCTTAGGAGTTAGTGGGACCGGGGAGCTGTTTTTT
TRBV7-3	NA	TRBJ2-1	TRBD1	CASSPSWQGAKDEQFF	TGTGCCAGCAGCCCCAGTTGGCAGGGGGCTAAGGATGAGCAGTTCTTC
TRBV5-4	NA	TRBJ2-1	TRBD2	CASSLRLAQPTEQFF	TGTGCCAGCAGCTTGCGACTAGCTCAGCCGACTGAGCAGTTCTTC
TRBV9	NA	TRBJ2-3	NA	CASSGTYTDTQYF	TGTGCCAGCAGCGGGACATACACAGATACGCAGTATTTT
TRBV29-1	NA	TRBJ2-5	NA	CSTHKSLQETQYF	TGCAGCACCCACAAAAGCCTCCAAGAGACCCAGTACTTC
TRBV30	NA	TRBJ2-1	TRBD2	CAWSVMVAGGLYNEQFF	TGTGCCTGGAGTGTAATGGTAGCGGGAGGGTTATACAATGAGCAGTTCTTC
TRBV7-8	NA	TRBJ2-7	NA	CASSSGWKPFEQYF	TGTGCCAGCAGCTCCGGGTGGAAGCCTTTCGAGCAGTACTTC
TRBV7-2	NA	TRBJ1-3	NA	CASSSHGNTIYF	TGTGCCAGCAGCTCTCACGGAAACACCATATATTTT
TRBV19	NA	TRBJ2-3	TRBD1	CASSKIRAGGRTDTQYF	TGTGCCAGTAGTAAAATTCGGGCAGGGGGCCGCACAGATACGCAGTATTTT
TRBV5-1	NA	TRBJ2-5	TRBD2	CASSLGLATETQYF	TGCGCCAGCAGCTTGGGACTAGCAACCGAGACCCAGTACTTC
TRBV7-9	NA	TRBJ2-5	NA	CASSLTGTQYF	TGTGCCAGCAGCTTAACCGGGACCCAGTACTTC
TRBV6-5	NA	TRBJ1-3	NA	CASSYSRGNSGNTIYF	TGTGCCAGCAGTTACTCGAGAGGGAACTCTGGAAACACCATATATTTT
TRBV6-8	NA	TRBJ1-4	NA	CASSYEFPSDEKLFF	TGTGCCAGCAGTTACGAGTTCCCTAGTGATGAAAAACTGTTTTTT
TRBV15	NA	TRBJ1-1	NA	CATSRGKNTEAFF	TGTGCCACCAGCAGAGGCAAGAACACTGAAGCTTTCTTT
TRBV30	NA	TRBJ2-6	TRBD1	CAWNPGQGAGANVLTF	TGTGCCTGGAACCCGGGACAGGGGGCTGGGGCCAACGTCCTGACTTTC
TRBV7-8	NA	TRBJ2-1	TRBD2	CASSLRRLANYNEQFF	TGTGCCAGCAGCTTACGACGACTAGCGAACTACAATGAGCAGTTCTTC
TRBV6-5	NA	TRBJ2-2	TRBD2	CASSYSLAGGPGELFF	TGTGCCAGCAGTTACTCACTAGCGGGAGGGCCCGGGGAGCTGTTTTTT
TRBV2	NA	TRBJ1-5	NA	CASSVDSPSNQPQHF	TGTGCCAGCAGTGTGGACAGTCCTAGCAATCAGCCCCAGCATTTT
TRBV28	NA	TRBJ2-7	NA	CATALGPYYEQYF	TGTGCCACCGCCCTCGGGCCGTACTACGAGCAGTACTTC
TRBV19	once	TRBJ1-5	NA	CASSIGNRINQPQHF	TGTGCCAGTAGTATAGGAAACAGAATTAATCAGCCCCAGCATTTT
TRBV5-4	NA	TRBJ2-1	TRBD1	CASSVAGGNTYNEQFF	TGTGCCAGCAGCGTTGCAGGGGGCAACACCTACAATGAGCAGTTCTTC
TRBV28	NA	TRBJ2-7	TRBD1	CASSLGQNYEQYF	TGTGCCAGCAGTCTGGGACAGAACTACGAGCAGTACTTC
TRBV7-9	NA	TRBJ2-1	NA	CASSQANRENEQFF	TGTGCCAGCAGCCAAGCTAACAGGGAAAATGAGCAGTTCTTC
TRBV7-2	NA	TRBJ2-5	NA	CASSFLRTAQETQYF	TGTGCCAGCAGCTTCTTGAGGACAGCCCAAGAGACCCAGTACTTC
TRBV12-5	NA	TRBJ2-5	TRBD1	CASGSGQGETQYF	TGTGCTAGTGGTTCGGGACAGGGCGAGACCCAGTACTTC
TRBV18	NA	TRBJ2-1	NA	CASSPPRAGDGINEQFF	TGTGCCAGCTCACCACCTAGGGCAGGGGACGGTATCAATGAGCAGTTCTTC
TRBV10-3	once	TRBJ2-2	TRBD2	CASGGLAANTGELFF	TGTGCCTCCGGGGGACTAGCAGCGAACACCGGGGAGCTGTTTTTT
TRBV5-8	NA	TRBJ2-1	TRBD2	CASSSSRLAGVGNEQFF	TGTGCCAGCAGCTCCTCTCGACTAGCGGGAGTTGGAAATGAGCAGTTCTTC
TRBV25-1	NA	TRBJ1-5	NA	CASSESPGFAQHF	TGTGCCAGCAGTGAATCGCCCGGATTTGCCCAGCATTTT
TRBV5-1	NA	TRBJ2-7	NA	CASSLGTGSVEQYF	TGCGCCAGCAGCTTGGGGACGGGGTCGGTCGAGCAGTACTTC
TRBV28	NA	TRBJ2-7	TRBD2	CASSSILAQTIYEQYF	TGTGCCAGCAGTTCCATACTAGCGCAAACTATCTACGAGCAGTACTTC
TRBV5-1	NA	TRBJ2-1	TRBD2	CASSWTSGSSRNEQFF	TGCGCCAGCAGCTGGACTAGCGGGAGTAGTCGCAATGAGCAGTTCTTC
TRBV11-1	NA	TRBJ1-1	TRBD1	CASSRLDRVLTEAFF	TGTGCCAGCAGCCGACTCGACAGGGTTTTGACTGAAGCTTTCTTT
TRBV4-2	NA	TRBJ2-3	NA	CASSLGTDTQYF	TGTGCCAGCAGCCTCGGCACAGATACGCAGTATTTT
TRBV7-3	NA	TRBJ2-1	TRBD1	CASSSTGTVPNEQFF	TGTGCCAGCAGCTCAACCGGGACAGTACCCAATGAGCAGTTCTTC
TRBV5-1	NA	TRBJ2-7	TRBD1	CASSLQGTGAYEQYF	TGCGCCAGCAGCTTGCAAGGGACAGGGGCCTACGAGCAGTACTTC